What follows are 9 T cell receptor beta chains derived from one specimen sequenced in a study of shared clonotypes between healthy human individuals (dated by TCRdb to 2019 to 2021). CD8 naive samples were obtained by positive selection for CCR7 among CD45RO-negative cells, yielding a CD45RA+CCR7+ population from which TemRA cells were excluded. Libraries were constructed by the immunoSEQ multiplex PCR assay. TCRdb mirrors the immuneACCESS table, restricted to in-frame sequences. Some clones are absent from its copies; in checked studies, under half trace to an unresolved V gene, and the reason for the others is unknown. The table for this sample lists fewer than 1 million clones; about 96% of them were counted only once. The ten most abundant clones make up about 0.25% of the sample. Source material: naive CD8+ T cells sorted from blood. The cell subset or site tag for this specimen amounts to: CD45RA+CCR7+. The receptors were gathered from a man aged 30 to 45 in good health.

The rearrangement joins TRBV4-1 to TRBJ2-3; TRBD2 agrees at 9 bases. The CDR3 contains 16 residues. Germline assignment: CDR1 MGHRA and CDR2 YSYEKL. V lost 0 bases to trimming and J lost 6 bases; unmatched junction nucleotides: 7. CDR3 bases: TGCGCCAGCAGCCAAGATGATACTAGCGGGTACGATACGCAGTATTTT. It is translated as CASSQDDTSGYDTQYF.

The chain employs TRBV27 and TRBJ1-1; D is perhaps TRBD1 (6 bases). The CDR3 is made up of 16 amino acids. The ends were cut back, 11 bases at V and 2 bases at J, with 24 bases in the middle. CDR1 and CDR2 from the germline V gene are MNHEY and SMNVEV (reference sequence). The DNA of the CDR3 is TGTGCCCCACACAACCGAGGCAAGGGGGTTAACACTGAAGCTTTCTTT. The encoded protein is CAPHNRGKGVNTEAFF.

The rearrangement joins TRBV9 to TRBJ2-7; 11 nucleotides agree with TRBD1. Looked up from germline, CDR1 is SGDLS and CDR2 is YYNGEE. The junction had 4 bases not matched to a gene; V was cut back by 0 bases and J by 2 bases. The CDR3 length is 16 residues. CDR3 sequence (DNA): TGTGCCAGCAGCGTAGATCAGGGACAGGGGGCCTACGAGCAGTACTTC. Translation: CASSVDQGQGAYEQYF.

The CDR3 reads CASSLRDSWEQYF. The CDR3 coding sequence is TGTGCCAGCTCACTCCGGGACAGTTGGGAGCAGTACTTC. The V call is TRBV18, the J call TRBJ2-7; TRBD1 agrees at 7 bases. CDR3 length: 13 residues. J gave up 7 bases and V 4 bases, and 7 bases lay outside the gene matches. Germline V CDR1 and CDR2: KGHSH, LQKENI. Filled out from reference TRBV18 and TRBJ2-7, the complete variable domain reads NAGVMQNPRHLVRRRGQEARLRCSPMKGHSHVYWYRQLPEEGLKFMVYLQKENIIDESGMPKERFSAEFPKEGPSILRIQQVVRGDSAAYFCASSLRDSWEQYFGPGTRLTVT.

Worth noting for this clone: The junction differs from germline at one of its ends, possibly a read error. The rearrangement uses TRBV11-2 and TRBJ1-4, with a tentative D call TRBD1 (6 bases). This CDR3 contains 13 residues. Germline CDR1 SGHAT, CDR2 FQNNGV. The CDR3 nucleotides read TGTGCCAGCAGCTTGGGAACAGGGCCACCCTCGCTTTTT. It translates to CASSLGTGPPSLF.

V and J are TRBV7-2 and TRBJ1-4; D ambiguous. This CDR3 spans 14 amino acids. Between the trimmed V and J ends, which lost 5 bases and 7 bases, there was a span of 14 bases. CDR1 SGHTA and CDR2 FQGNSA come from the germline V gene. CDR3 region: CASSDMGRSEKLFF. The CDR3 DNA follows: TGTGCCAGCAGCGATATGGGAAGGAGTGAAAAACTGTTTTTT.

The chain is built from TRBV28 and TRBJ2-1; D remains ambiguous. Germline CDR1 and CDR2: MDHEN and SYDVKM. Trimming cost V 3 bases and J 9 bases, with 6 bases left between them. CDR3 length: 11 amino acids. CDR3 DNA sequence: TGTGCCAGCAGTTTCATCCGTGAGCAGTTCTTC. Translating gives CASSFIREQFF. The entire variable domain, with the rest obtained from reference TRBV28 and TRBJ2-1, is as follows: DVKVTQSSRYLVKRTGEKVFLECVQDMDHENMFWYRQDPGLGLRLIYFSYDVKMKEKGDIPEGYSVSREKKERFSLILESASTNQTSMYLCASSFIREQFFGPGTRLTVL.

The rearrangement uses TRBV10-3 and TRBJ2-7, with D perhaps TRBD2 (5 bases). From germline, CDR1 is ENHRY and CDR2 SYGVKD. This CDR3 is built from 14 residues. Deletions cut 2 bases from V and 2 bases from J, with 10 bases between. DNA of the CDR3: TGTGCCATCAGTGAGGCTAGCTCTACCTACGAGCAGTACTTC. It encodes CAISEASSTYEQYF.

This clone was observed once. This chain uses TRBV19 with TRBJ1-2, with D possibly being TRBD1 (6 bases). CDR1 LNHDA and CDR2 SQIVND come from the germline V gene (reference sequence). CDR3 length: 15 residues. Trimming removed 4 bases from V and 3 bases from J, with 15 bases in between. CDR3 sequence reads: CASSTGQRGYYGYTF. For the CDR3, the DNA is TGTGCCAGTAGTACGGGACAAAGGGGCTACTATGGCTACACCTTC.